Presented here are 15 T cell receptor beta chains from one specimen sequenced in a study of cytomegalovirus exposure and HLA in healthy donors. PCR used 60 Vbeta primers and 13 Jbeta primers. The protocol was immunoSEQ multiplex PCR, while the TCRdb copy is restricted to in-frame clones and leaves out a portion. The sample yields about 160,000 clones, roughly 81% seen once. The specimen sequenced was PBMCs. All receptors come from a man aged 18 to 30 in good health and CMV-seropositive.

The CDR3 DNA follows: TGTGCCAGCAGCTATGGGACTCTGAACACTGAAGCTTTCTTT. It codes for CASSYGTLNTEAFF. The chain uses TRBV9 and TRBJ1-1; a possible D gene is TRBD1 (5 bases). V was pared by 4 bases and J by 0 bases, with 10 bases between. CDR1 and CDR2 (germline): SGDLS, YYNGEE. CDR3 length: 14 residues.

The chain joins TRBV19 to TRBJ2-1, with D tentatively TRBD1 (7 bases). The germline CDR1 and CDR2 sequences are LNHDA and SQIVND (reference sequence). V lost 5 bases, J lost 2 bases, and 13 bases lay in between. This CDR3 region has 15 residues. The CDR3 sequence: CASSQGGQTYNEQFF. DNA for the CDR3: TGTGCCAGTAGTCAGGGGGGACAGACCTACAATGAGCAGTTCTTC.

V is TRBV7-2 and J is TRBJ1-1; TRBD1 aligns across 12 bases. The CDR3 extends over 14 amino acids. J lost 7 bases, V lost 4 bases, and 4 bases had no gene match. The germline CDR1 and CDR2 sequences are SGHTA and FQGNSA. As DNA, the CDR3 is TGTGCCAGCAGCTCCGGGACAGGGGGCTTTGAAGCTTTCTTT. Its protein product is CASSSGTGGFEAFF. The full variable domain, rest sourced from reference TRBV7-2 and TRBJ1-1, is GAGVSQSPSNKVTEKGKDVELRCDPISGHTALYWYRQSLGQGLEFLIYFQGNSAPDKSGLPSDRFSAERTGGSVSTLTIQRTQQEDSAVYLCASSSGTGGFEAFFGQGTRLTVV.

About this clone itself: Sequence at one end of the junction differs from germline and may be a read error. V is TRBV11-2 and J is TRBJ2-4; 11 bases line up with TRBD2. The CDR3 totals 19 residues. The V gene's germline CDR1 is SGHAT and CDR2 FQNNGV. CDR3 nucleotide sequence: TGTGCCAGCAGCCCCCGTGTAGCTAGCGGGGGGTCAGCCAAAAACAGTCAGTACTTC. It codes for CASSPRVASGGSAKNSQYF.

This clone was seen a handful of times. The rearrangement links TRBV5-8 to TRBJ2-2; TRBD1 might be the D (6 bases). Trimming removed 2 bases from V and 3 bases from J, with 11 bases in between. The CDR3 loop spans 15 amino acids. Germline V gene sequence: CDR1 SGHTS, CDR2 YDEGEE. The CDR3 nucleotides read TGTGCCAGCAGCTTCAAGGGGGTAGACACCGGGGAGCTGTTTTTT. Translation gives CASSFKGVDTGELFF.

CDR3 in DNA: TGTGCCAGCAGCTCAGGACAGGGCCTTAGCACAGATACGCAGTATTTT. Protein sequence: CASSSGQGLSTDTQYF. This chain links TRBV9 with TRBJ2-3; 8 positions agree with TRBD1. J was trimmed by 0 bases and V by 4 bases; bases with no gene match: 7. The germline CDR1 and CDR2 sequences are SGDLS and YYNGEE. This CDR3 region has 16 residues.

The CDR3 nucleotides are TGTGCCAGCAGTGGACAGGTATCCTACGAGCAGTACTTC. Translated: CASSGQVSYEQYF. V gene TRBV2 combines with J gene TRBJ2-7; D possibly corresponds to TRBD1 (6 bases). Germline CDR1 reads SNHLY; CDR2 reads FYNNEI. This CDR3 comprises 13 residues. V was clipped by 4 bases and J by 1 base, with 8 bases between them. Complete variable domain (other parts from reference TRBV2 and TRBJ2-7): EPEVTQTPSHQVTQMGQEVILRCVPISNHLYFYWYRQILGQKVEFLVSFYNNEISEKSEIFDDQFSVERPDGSNFTLKIRSTKLEDSAMYFCASSGQVSYEQYFGPGTRLTVT.

The rearrangement uses TRBV9 and TRBJ1-6; possible D gene TRBD1, 5 bases. From germline, CDR1 is SGDLS and CDR2 YYNGEE. CDR3 length: 14 amino acids. Deletions cut 0 bases from V and 6 bases from J, with 7 bases between. For the CDR3, the DNA is TGTGCCAGCAGCGTAGAGGGGTCTAATTCACCCCTCCACTTT. Protein product: CASSVEGSNSPLHF.

The chain uses TRBV11-3 and TRBJ2-3; 7 bases align to TRBD2. Germline loops: CDR1 SGHNT, CDR2 YENEEA. CDR3 length: 16 amino acids. Losses at the gene ends were 7 bases for V and 0 bases for J; bases not matched to a gene: 10. CDR3 sequence reads: CASTRGRGGSTDTQYF. The CDR3 coding sequence is TGTGCCAGCACGCGTGGTCGGGGAGGGAGCACAGATACGCAGTATTTT.

The J gene is TRBJ2-1, the V gene TRBV5-4; 11 bases fit TRBD2. Losses at the gene ends were 0 bases for V and 5 bases for J; bases not matched to a gene: 1. CDR3 length: 15 amino acids. Germline assignment: CDR1 SGHNT and CDR2 YYREEE (reference sequence). The DNA for the CDR3 is TGTGCCAGCAGCTTGGTTAGCGGGGGGGACAATGAGCAGTTCTTC. Its translation: CASSLVSGGDNEQFF.

V is TRBV11-2 and J is TRBJ2-5; 12 nucleotides match TRBD2. The DNA matches TRBJ2-7 better at its end, which makes the J call doubtful. CDR3 length equals 15 residues. The germline V gene encodes CDR1 SGHAT and CDR2 FQNNGV. Here the CDR3 reads CASTPGLAGFYEQYF. The CDR3, as DNA: TGTGCCAGCACCCCCGGACTAGCGGGGTTCTACGAGCAGTACTTC.

The chain is built from TRBV19 and TRBJ1-4; tentatively, D is TRBD1 (5 bases). Germline assignment: CDR1 LNHDA and CDR2 SQIVND (reference sequence). The V end was cut by 3 bases, the J end by 0 bases, with 8 bases between. The CDR3 totals 15 residues. In DNA, the CDR3 is TGTGCCAGTAGTATCGGGGGGGCAACTAATGAAAAACTGTTTTTT. Its translation: CASSIGGATNEKLFF.

The chain links TRBV15 to TRBJ2-1; the match to TRBD1 covers 7 bases. The CDR3 spans 16 residues. Germline V gene lookup returns CDR1 LNHNV and CDR2 YYDKDF (reference sequence). V gave up 5 bases and J gave up 0 bases; unmatched junction bases: 7. The CDR3 DNA reads TGTGCCACCAGCGGCCAGGACAGGAGCTCCTACAATGAGCAGTTCTTC. Translating gives CATSGQDRSSYNEQFF.

The chain combines TRBV7-2 with TRBJ2-3; possible D gene TRBD2, 6 bases. Germline CDR1 reads SGHTA; CDR2 reads FQGNSA. Trimming removed 9 bases at V and 1 base at J, with 11 bases between. The CDR3 sequence is 13 residues long. The CDR3 here is CASRPGGTDTQYF. CDR3 nucleotides: TGTGCCAGTCGACCGGGGGGCACAGATACGCAGTATTTT.

This clone was seen only once. The chain recombines TRBV4-1 with TRBJ1-3; 8 nucleotides align to TRBD1. The CDR3 consists of 19 residues. V was clipped by 0 bases and J by 0 bases; unmatched bases: 10. CDR1 is MGHRA and CDR2 is YSYEKL in the germline V gene. The CDR3 here is CASSQDQTGVRNSGNTIYF. The DNA of the CDR3 is TGCGCCAGCAGCCAAGATCAGACAGGGGTACGCAACTCTGGAAACACCATATATTTT.